Given below is one TCR beta chain in context. Its specificity is not known. Germline assignment: CDR1 KGHSH and CDR2 LQKENI. CDR3 length equals 16 residues. J lost 3 bases, V lost 5 bases, and 9 bases had no gene match. Using immunoSEQ multiplex PCR, the repertoire was profiled, and TCRdb retains in-frame clones only, with some absent. The sample has 80,000 or so clones, roughly 95% seen once. The data are from a study of cytomegalovirus exposure and HLA in healthy donors. Study-level results: A few CMV-associated chains proved CMV antigen-specific in vitro. Cytomegalovirus-associated status was assigned to about 180 TCR beta chains.

Input material: PBMCs. V and J are TRBV18 and TRBJ2-2, with TRBD1 identical over 7 bases. The receptor was isolated from a woman between 18 and 30 years old in good health and CMV-seronegative. CDR3 residues: CASSALYRGDTGELFF. The CDR3 bases are TGTGCCAGCTCAGCCTTGTACAGGGGAGACACCGGGGAGCTGTTTTTT.